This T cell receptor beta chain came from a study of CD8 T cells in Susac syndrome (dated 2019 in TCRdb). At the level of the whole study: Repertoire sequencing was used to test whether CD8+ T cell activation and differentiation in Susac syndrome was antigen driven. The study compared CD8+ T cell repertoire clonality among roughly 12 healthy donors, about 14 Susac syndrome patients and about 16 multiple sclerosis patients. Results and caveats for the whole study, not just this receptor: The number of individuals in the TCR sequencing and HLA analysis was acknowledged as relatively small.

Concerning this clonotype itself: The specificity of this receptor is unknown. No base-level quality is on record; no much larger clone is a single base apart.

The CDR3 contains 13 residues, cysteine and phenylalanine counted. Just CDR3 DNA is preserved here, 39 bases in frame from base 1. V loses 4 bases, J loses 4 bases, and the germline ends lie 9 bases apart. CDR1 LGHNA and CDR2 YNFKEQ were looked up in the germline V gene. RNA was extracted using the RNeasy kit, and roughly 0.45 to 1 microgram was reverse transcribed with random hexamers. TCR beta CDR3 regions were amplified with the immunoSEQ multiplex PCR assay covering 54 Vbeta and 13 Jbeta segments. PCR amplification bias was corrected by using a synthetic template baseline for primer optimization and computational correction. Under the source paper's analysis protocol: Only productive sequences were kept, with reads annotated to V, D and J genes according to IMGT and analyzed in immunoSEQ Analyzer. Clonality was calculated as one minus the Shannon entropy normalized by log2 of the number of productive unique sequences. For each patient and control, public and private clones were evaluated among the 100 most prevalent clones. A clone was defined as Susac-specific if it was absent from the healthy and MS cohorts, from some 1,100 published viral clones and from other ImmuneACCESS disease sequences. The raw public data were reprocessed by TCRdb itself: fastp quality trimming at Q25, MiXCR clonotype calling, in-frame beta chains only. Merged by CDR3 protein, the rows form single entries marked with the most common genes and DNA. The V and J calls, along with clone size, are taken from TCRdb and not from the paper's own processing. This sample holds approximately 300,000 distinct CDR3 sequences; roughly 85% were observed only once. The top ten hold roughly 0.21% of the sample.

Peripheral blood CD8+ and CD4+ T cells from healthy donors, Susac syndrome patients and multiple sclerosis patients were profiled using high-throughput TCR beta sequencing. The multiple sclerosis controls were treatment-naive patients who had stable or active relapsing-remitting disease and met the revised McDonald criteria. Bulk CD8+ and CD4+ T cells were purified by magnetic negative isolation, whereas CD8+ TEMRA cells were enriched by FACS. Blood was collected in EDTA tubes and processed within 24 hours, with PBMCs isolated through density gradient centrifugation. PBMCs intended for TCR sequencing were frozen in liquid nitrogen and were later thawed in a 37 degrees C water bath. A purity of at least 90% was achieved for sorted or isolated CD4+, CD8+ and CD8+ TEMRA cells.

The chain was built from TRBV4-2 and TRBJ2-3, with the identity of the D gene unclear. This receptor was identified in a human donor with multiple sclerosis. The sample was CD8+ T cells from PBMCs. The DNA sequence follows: TGTGCCAGCAGCCCCCCCGTGGCAGATACGCAGTATTTT. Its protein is CASSPPVADTQYF.